These 24 T cell receptor beta chains were all obtained from the same sample, sequenced in a study of graft-versus-host responses after intestinal transplantation. These receptors have no known antigen. Only in-frame clones appear in the TCRdb table, and some are missing; sequencing was by immunoSEQ multiplex PCR. The data show approximately 75,000 clones, roughly 89% seen once. Source: unstimulated CD8+ T cells sorted from spleen or lymph node cells, taken before transplant. All receptors come from a human donor who was the organ donor for an intestinal transplant.

A few counts support this clone. Relative to the germline gene, one junction end is altered; a read error may explain this. The chain couples TRBV7-7 to TRBJ1-5; D is perhaps TRBD1 (6 bases). CDR3 length: 16 amino acids. CDR1 is SSHAT, CDR2 FNYEAQ, per germline (reference sequence). CDR3 sequence: CASSFLLDRSNQPQHF. The CDR3, as DNA: TGTGCTAGCAGCTTCCTCCTGGACAGAAGCAATCAGCCCCAGCATTTT.

This sequence joins TRBV2 and TRBJ2-2, with 8 bases that match TRBD1. The CDR3 is made up of 16 amino acids. Germline lookup yields CDR1 SNHLY and CDR2 FYNNEI. Losses at the gene ends were 1 base for V and 2 bases for J; bases not matched to a gene: 3. In DNA, the CDR3 is TGTGCCAGCAGTGAAGACCCAGGGGGCAACACCGGGGAGCTGTTTTTT. It encodes CASSEDPGGNTGELFF.

The chain has TRBV13 and TRBJ1-1, with a tentative D call TRBD1 (6 bases). The CDR3 sequence is 15 residues long. V lost 2 bases and J 0 bases, leaving 10 bases between the germline ends. CDR1 PRHDT and CDR2 FYEKMQ come from the germline V gene (reference sequence). The CDR3 is CASSLRGHVNTEAFF. The CDR3 DNA sequence: TGTGCCAGCAGCTTACGGGGACACGTGAACACTGAAGCTTTCTTT.

The chain employs TRBV27 and TRBJ2-1, with 8 bases fitting TRBD1. This CDR3 has 14 amino acids. Looked up from germline, CDR1 is MNHEY and CDR2 is SMNVEV (reference sequence). Trimming took 5 bases from V and 7 from J; bases not matched to a gene: 7. Here the CDR3 reads CASSPGGAWNEQFF. The CDR3 coding sequence is TGTGCCAGCAGTCCAGGGGGCGCTTGGAATGAGCAGTTCTTC.

The CDR3, as DNA: TGTGCCGTCGGACAGGAGAATAATGAAAAACTGTTTTTT. Its protein is CAVGQENNEKLFF. This chain connects TRBV27 to TRBJ1-4, with TRBD1 matching 7 bases. This CDR3 is 13 amino acids long. V was pared by 11 bases and J by 4 bases, with 7 bases of the junction left unmatched. Germline V CDR1 and CDR2: MNHEY, SMNVEV (reference sequence).

Written as DNA, the CDR3 is TGTGCCAGCAGTTTCTTGACAGGGGGCCCCAAGAACACTGAAGCTTTCTTT. It codes for CASSFLTGGPKNTEAFF. The J gene is TRBJ1-1, the V gene TRBV27; 10 positions agree with TRBD1. The CDR3 sequence is 17 residues long. J was trimmed by 1 base and V by 3 bases; bases with no gene match: 8. The germline CDR1 and CDR2 sequences are MNHEY and SMNVEV (reference sequence).

This clone was observed once. V and J are TRBV6-1 and TRBJ1-1; 7 positions agree with TRBD1. The CDR3 is 13 amino acids. Trimming removed 5 bases from V and 8 bases from J; junction bases left unmatched: 8. Germline CDR1 MNHNS, CDR2 SASEGT. CDR3 amino acids: CASSRRTGVEAFF. CDR3 DNA sequence: TGTGCCAGCAGTAGACGTACAGGGGTGGAAGCTTTCTTT.

V gene TRBV4-1 combines with J gene TRBJ1-1; D is perhaps TRBD1 (6 bases). V gave up 3 bases and J gave up 4 bases, with 18 bases separating them. This CDR3 has 16 amino acids. Germline V CDR1 and CDR2: MGHRA, YSYEKL. The CDR3 spells CASSHLTNRVATEAFF. In nucleotides, the CDR3 is TGCGCCAGCAGCCATCTCACTAACAGGGTTGCCACTGAAGCTTTCTTT.

J is TRBJ2-3 and V is TRBV10-2; 7 bases map to TRBD2. The CDR3 covers 14 residues. Germline V gene data show CDR1 as WSHSY and CDR2 as SAAADI. J lost 2 bases, V lost 6 bases, and 5 bases had no gene match. This chain's CDR3 is CASSRDYSTDTQYF. In nucleotides, the CDR3 is TGCGCCAGCAGCCGGGACTATTCCACAGATACGCAGTATTTT.

CDR3 DNA sequence: TGTGCCAGCAGTTTATCCGGCCAGGACTACGAGCAGTACGTC. Encoded protein: CASSLSGQDYEQYV. The chain carries TRBV28 and TRBJ2-7, with D hard to call. Trimming left V 1 base short and J 3 bases short, with 10 bases between. The CDR3 runs to 14 residues. Germline V gene data show CDR1 as MDHEN and CDR2 as SYDVKM.

The chain couples TRBV7-9 to TRBJ2-7; 7 bases agree with TRBD1. The CDR3 is 12 residues long. V lost 5 bases and J lost 5; bases outside the gene matches: 3. Germline V lookup: CDR1 SEHNR, CDR2 FQNEAQ (reference sequence). In DNA form, the CDR3 reads TGTGCCAGCAGCCGAGACAGGGACGAGCAGTACGTC. The encoded protein is CASSRDRDEQYV.

The chain recombines TRBV9 with TRBJ2-1, with TRBD2 identical over 10 bases. The CDR3 consists of 16 residues. V was pared by 0 bases and J by 3 bases, with 3 bases of the junction left unmatched. Per germline, CDR1 SGDLS and CDR2 YYNGEE. CDR3 coding DNA: TGTGCCAGCAGCGTAGCTAGCGGGGGAGGCTACAATGAGCAGTTCTTC. Translated: CASSVASGGGYNEQFF.

V gene TRBV6-4 combines with J gene TRBJ1-1; D not certain. The V end was cut by 3 bases, the J end by 1 base, with 6 bases between. CDR1 and CDR2 from the germline V gene are MRHNA and SNTAGT. This CDR3 spans 13 amino acids. The CDR3 loop reads CASSESSNTEAFF. The CDR3 nucleotides read TGTGCCAGCAGTGAGTCGTCGAACACTGAAGCTTTCTTT.

The V call is TRBV2, the J call TRBJ2-7; TRBD2 matches at 9 bases. J lost 3 bases, V lost 0 bases, and 3 bases had no gene match. The CDR3 is made up of 15 amino acids. Germline CDR1 and CDR2: SNHLY and FYNNEI. CDR3: CASSEALRGGYEQYV. The CDR3, as DNA: TGTGCCAGCAGTGAAGCGCTGCGGGGGGGCTACGAGCAGTACGTC.

This clone is a singleton in its sample. CDR3 bases: TGCGCCAGCAGCCAATACAGGGGGCCCCAACACACTGAAGCTTTCTTT. Translation: CASSQYRGPQHTEAFF. This chain uses TRBV4-1 with TRBJ1-1, with 9 nucleotides matching TRBD1. Trimming removed 2 bases from V and 3 bases from J; junction bases left unmatched: 7. Per germline, CDR1 MGHRA and CDR2 YSYEKL. The CDR3 has 16 residues.

CDR3 sequence: CASSIGGAQGTEAFF. The CDR3 bases are TGTGCCAGTAGTATAGGCGGGGCGCAGGGCACTGAAGCTTTCTTT. V and J are TRBV19 and TRBJ1-1; D is perhaps TRBD1 (5 bases). This CDR3 is built from 15 residues. Germline V gene data show CDR1 as LNHDA and CDR2 as SQIVND (reference sequence). Trimming shortened V by 1 base and J by 4 bases, and 13 bases separated the two germline ends.

The chain joins TRBV6-5 to TRBJ2-6; tentative D call: TRBD1 (5 bases). Between the trimmed V and J ends, which lost 8 bases and 4 bases, there was a span of 15 bases. CDR1 is MNHEY and CDR2 is SVGAGI in the germline V gene. CDR3 length: 15 residues. For the CDR3, the DNA is TGTGCCAGCTGCGGCGTCAGGGTAGGGGCCAACGTCCTGACTTTC. Its translation is CASCGVRVGANVLTF.

Only a few counts were recorded for this clone. The CDR3 protein is CASSTGSFSGNTIYF. CDR3 DNA: TGTGCCAGCTCCACAGGTTCGTTCTCTGGAAACACCATATATTTT. The V and J genes are TRBV5-6 and TRBJ1-3; TRBD1 is a possible D gene (5 bases). Germline V lookup: CDR1 SGHDT, CDR2 YYEEEE. The CDR3 length is 15 residues. V lost 7 bases to trimming and J lost 0 bases, with 14 bases between them. Full variable domain (remainder filled in from reference TRBV5-6 and TRBJ1-3): DAGVTQSPTHLIKTRGQQVTLRCSPKSGHDTVSWYQQALGQGPQFIFQYYEEEERQRGNFPDRFSGHQFPNYSSELNVNALLLGDSALYLCASSTGSFSGNTIYFGEGSWLTVV.

The rearrangement uses TRBV18 and TRBJ2-5, with TRBD1 matching 8 bases. Germline V gene data show CDR1 as KGHSH and CDR2 as LQKENI. This CDR3 is 16 amino acids long. J gave up 4 bases and V 3 bases, and 10 bases lay outside the gene matches. The CDR3 spells CASSPEEQGALETQYF. Here the CDR3 DNA reads TGTGCCAGCTCACCTGAGGAGCAGGGGGCCTTAGAGACCCAGTACTTC.

The V gene is TRBV28, the J gene TRBJ1-2; no clear D. Germline CDR1 and CDR2: MDHEN and SYDVKM. Trimming cost V 6 bases and J 4 bases, with 30 bases left between them. This CDR3 contains 19 residues. DNA of the CDR3: TGTGCCAGCAGCCATACCCGGGTCATAGCCTTCGACCCGAGCTATGGCTACACCTTC. Its protein is CASSHTRVIAFDPSYGYTF.

The V gene is TRBV29-1, the J gene TRBJ1-1, with D tentatively TRBD1 (6 bases). In germline, CDR1 is SQVTM, CDR2 ANQGSEA. The V end lost 7 bases, the J end lost 0 bases, and 9 bases lay between the germline ends. The CDR3 spans 12 residues. CDR3 DNA: TGCAGCGGCACAGGGCTGAACACTGAAGCTTTCTTT. It codes for CSGTGLNTEAFF.

This clone was detected once. This chain uses TRBV27 with TRBJ1-5; the D gene is possibly TRBD1 (6 bases). Deletions cut 6 bases from V and 3 bases from J, with 15 bases between. This CDR3 region has 15 residues. In germline, CDR1 is MNHEY, CDR2 SMNVEV (reference sequence). The CDR3 nucleotides read TGTGCCAGCAGCTTTACGGGGGGCCCCAATCAGCCCCAGCATTTT. Residues: CASSFTGGPNQPQHF.

This chain links TRBV4-1 with TRBJ1-2; the D gene is possibly TRBD1 (6 bases). The CDR3 sequence is 20 residues long. Germline V gene data show CDR1 as MGHRA and CDR2 as YSYEKL. Trimming removed 0 bases from V and 5 bases from J, with 28 bases in between. DNA for the CDR3: TGCGCCAGCAGCCAAGAAATCCACGGCGAGGGGGTTGGCGAGGATTATGGCTACACCTTC. Translating gives CASSQEIHGEGVGEDYGYTF.

This sequence joins TRBV4-2 and TRBJ2-1; TRBD1 matches 10 bases. Per germline, CDR1 LGHNA and CDR2 YNFKEQ. There are 17 residues in the CDR3. The V and J ends lost 5 bases and 7 bases, in that order; junction bases with no gene match: 14. As DNA, the CDR3 is TGTGCCAGCAGCTCATTAGCTACGACAGGGGGCTATAATGAGCAGTTCTTC. This gives the protein CASSSLATTGGYNEQFF.